The 21 T cell receptor beta chains reported below all come from one sample, sequenced in a study of CD8+CD57+ T cells in acquired aplastic anemia. CD8+CD57+ cell expansion had been shown by flow cytometry in patients chosen for sequencing. Profiling of TCR beta VDJ combinations and CDR3 sequences used genomic DNA as template. From the reads, TCRdb called clonotypes with MiXCR, one entry per CDR3 protein. The sample lists about 470,000 distinct CDR3 sequences; about a third were seen once. The specimen sequenced was sorted CD4+, CD8+, or CD8+CD57+ T cells (not recorded which) from PBMCs. All receptors come from a human donor with aplastic anemia.

This clonotype was counted many times. The CDR3 nucleotides read TGTGCCATCAGTACCGCCAGGGACAGTCGAAATTCACCCCTCCACTTT. Amino acid sequence: CAISTARDSRNSPLHF. This chain connects TRBV10-3 to TRBJ1-6; 7 bases align to TRBD1. Germline V lookup: CDR1 ENHRY, CDR2 SYGVKD. CDR3 length: 16 residues. Trimming took 5 bases from V and 7 from J; bases not matched to a gene: 11.

This clonotype was counted ten times or more. This chain connects TRBV9 to TRBJ2-7; TRBD2 matches 11 bases. There are 16 residues in the CDR3. The V gene's germline CDR1 is SGDLS and CDR2 YYNGEE. With V trimmed by 0 bases and J by 5 bases, 7 bases remained unmatched. CDR3 in amino acids: CASSVVGTSGSDEQYF. Here the CDR3 DNA reads TGTGCCAGCAGCGTAGTGGGAACTAGCGGGAGCGACGAGCAGTACTTC.

This clonotype was seen ten or more times. The V gene is TRBV25-1, the J gene TRBJ2-7, with TRBD2 identical over 11 bases. The CDR3 runs 18 residues. V shed 5 bases, J shed 1 base, and the junction held 13 bases outside the gene matches. CDR1 MGHDK and CDR2 SYGVNS come from the germline V gene. The CDR3 DNA sequence: TGTGCCAGCAGTCGAGGGGGGACTAGCGGAGAGGGATCCTACGAGCAGTACTTC. As protein: CASSRGGTSGEGSYEQYF.

This clonotype appeared many times. The chain carries TRBV2 and TRBJ1-5; D unresolved. The length of the CDR3 is 14 residues. Germline CDR1 is SNHLY and CDR2 is FYNNEI. The V and J ends lost 0 bases and 0 bases respectively, with 3 bases between them. The chain's CDR3 is CASSEAYSNQPQHF. DNA for the CDR3: TGTGCCAGCAGTGAAGCCTATAGCAATCAGCCCCAGCATTTT.

This clonotype showed up many times. The rearrangement joins TRBV7-9 to TRBJ1-6; D is undetermined. The CDR3 loop spans 15 amino acids. Germline V gives CDR1 SEHNR, CDR2 FQNEAQ (reference sequence). V shed 2 bases and J shed 9 bases, with 14 bases lying between them. The DNA of the CDR3 is TGTGCCAGCAGCTTAAGGGCAGGCGGAAGTTCACCCCTCCACTTT. This gives the protein CASSLRAGGSSPLHF.

This clonotype was seen ten or more times. This chain links TRBV7-2 with TRBJ1-6, with TRBD1 identical over 7 bases. V gave up 6 bases and J gave up 9 bases; unmatched junction bases: 11. This CDR3 is built from 15 residues. Germline CDR1 reads SGHTA; CDR2 reads FQGNSA. CDR3: CASRQQTGPFSPLHF. The CDR3 DNA reads as TGTGCCAGCAGACAACAGACAGGGCCATTTTCACCCCTCCACTTT. The entire variable domain, with the rest obtained from reference TRBV7-2 and TRBJ1-6, is as follows: GAGVSQSPSNKVTEKGKDVELRCDPISGHTALYWYRQSLGQGLEFLIYFQGNSAPDKSGLPSDRFSAERTGGSVSTLTIQRTQQEDSAVYLCASRQQTGPFSPLHFGNGTRLTVT.

Ten or more counts support this clonotype. The chain carries TRBV16 and TRBJ1-6, with a tentative D call TRBD1 (5 bases). Germline V gene lookup returns CDR1 KGHSY and CDR2 FQNENV. V gave up 2 bases and J gave up 7 bases, with 12 bases separating them. The CDR3 runs 15 residues. The CDR3 DNA is TGTGCCAGCAGCCAAGACTCAGGGAACAATTCACCCCTCCACTTT. It translates to CASSQDSGNNSPLHF.

The CDR3: CSVEGQGAGGYTF. CDR3 DNA: TGCAGCGTTGAGGGACAGGGGGCTGGCGGCTACACCTTC. The chain has TRBV29-1 and TRBJ1-2; 12 bases line up with TRBD1. The CDR3 consists of 13 residues. The V and J ends lost 3 bases and 8 bases, in that order; junction bases with no gene match: 4. CDR1 and CDR2 from the germline V gene are SQVTM and ANQGSEA.

This clonotype has a count of ten or more. This chain joins TRBV10-3 and TRBJ2-7, with 7 bases aligning to TRBD1. The CDR3 spans 15 residues. Trimming cost V 0 bases and J 3 bases; bases outside gene matches: 5. Germline V gene lookup returns CDR1 ENHRY and CDR2 SYGVKD. Here the CDR3 DNA reads TGTGCCATCAGTGAGTCCGGGACAGACAACTACGAGCAGTACTTC. It yields the protein CAISESGTDNYEQYF.

By share of the sample, this clonotype is medium-sized (0.01 to 0.1%). This rearrangement joins TRBV29-1 to TRBJ2-7, with D perhaps TRBD2 (5 bases). CDR3 length: 11 residues. Per germline, CDR1 SQVTM and CDR2 ANQGSEA. Trimming took 5 bases from V and 3 from J, leaving 8 bases between them. The CDR3 loop is CSVFGDYEQYF. CDR3 bases: TGCAGCGTTTTCGGGGACTACGAGCAGTACTTC.

This chain links TRBV24-1 with TRBJ1-4; 8 bases are shared with TRBD1. This CDR3 region has 15 residues. Germline V gives CDR1 KGHDR, CDR2 SFDVKD. V shed 3 bases, J shed 8 bases, and the junction held 7 bases outside the gene matches. This chain's CDR3 is CATSDAGTGHEKLFF. In nucleotides, the CDR3 is TGTGCCACCAGTGATGCCGGGACAGGACACGAAAAACTGTTTTTT.

The rearrangement links TRBV15 to TRBJ1-6, with unresolved D. V was trimmed by 2 bases and J by 11 bases, leaving 13 bases between them. There are 14 residues in the CDR3. Per the germline V gene, CDR1 is LNHNV and CDR2 is YYDKDF (reference sequence). The DNA for the CDR3 is TGTGCCACCAGCAGATCCTTAGACGTGACACCCCTCCACTTT. Translation: CATSRSLDVTPLHF. The variable domain in full, completed from reference TRBV15 and TRBJ1-6, reads DAMVIQNPRYQVTQFGKPVTLSCSQTLNHNVMYWYQQKSSQAPKLLFHYYDKDFNNEADTPDNFQSRRPNTSFCFLDIRSPGLGDTAMYLCATSRSLDVTPLHFGNGTRLTVT.

The chain combines TRBV12-3 or TRBV12-4 with TRBJ2-2; no clear D. V dropped 6 bases and J dropped 6 bases, with 8 bases sitting between them. This CDR3 comprises 12 residues. CDR3 coding DNA: TGTGCCAGCAGCCAATCCCCCGGGGAGCTGTTTTTT. Its protein is CASSQSPGELFF.

This clonotype was recorded a few times. V gene TRBV28 combines with J gene TRBJ1-1; D might be TRBD1 (6 bases). Trimming stripped 6 bases from V and 6 bases from J, with 14 bases between. The CDR3 contains 13 residues. Germline V lookup: CDR1 MDHEN, CDR2 SYDVKM. CDR3 sequence: CASRRGNRAEAFF. The CDR3 bases are TGTGCCAGCAGACGTGGTAACAGGGCTGAAGCTTTCTTT.

The V gene is TRBV24-1, the J gene TRBJ1-6, with D possibly being TRBD1 (6 bases). Germline V gives CDR1 KGHDR, CDR2 SFDVKD. The CDR3 is 16 residues long. Between the trimmed V and J ends, which lost 5 bases and 10 bases, there was a span of 20 bases. The CDR3 DNA reads TGTGCCACCAGTGTCCGGGGCAGGGGATATGAATCACCCCTCCACTTT. The encoded protein is CATSVRGRGYESPLHF.

CDR3 protein: CASSELWGGQVSGMYTQYF. In DNA, the CDR3 is TGTGCCAGCAGTGAATTATGGGGTGGACAAGTCAGCGGGATGTATACGCAGTATTTT. V usage is TRBV6-1 and J usage is TRBJ2-3; TRBD2 aligns across 7 bases. Losses at the gene ends were 2 bases for V and 7 bases for J; bases not matched to a gene: 21. This CDR3 comprises 19 residues. In germline, CDR1 is MNHNS, CDR2 SASEGT.

Regarding this clonotype: This CDR3 is missing its conserved last phenylalanine or tryptophan, likely due to a read error. The limits of the CDR3 on the DNA are not certain, so only TCRdb's listed CDR3 is given. The V and J genes are TRBV2 and TRBJ1-1; the table's D call of TRBD1 was not tested on the DNA. The CDR3 region is 11 residues in length, termini included. CDR1 SNHLY and CDR2 FYNNEI come from the germline V gene. This chain's CDR3 is CASPVGGLANY.

This clonotype has a count of ten or more. The chain uses TRBV15 and TRBJ1-1; D unresolved. The CDR3 length is 13 residues. Germline V gives CDR1 LNHNV, CDR2 YYDKDF (reference sequence). The V end was cut by 5 bases, the J end by 3 bases, with 10 bases between. The CDR3 DNA follows: TGTGCCACCAGCTTAGGGCAGCACACTGAAGCTTTCTTT. Protein sequence: CATSLGQHTEAFF. The variable domain in full, with the rest retrieved from reference TRBV15 and TRBJ1-1, is DAMVIQNPRYQVTQFGKPVTLSCSQTLNHNVMYWYQQKSSQAPKLLFHYYDKDFNNEADTPDNFQSRRPNTSFCFLDIRSPGLGDTAMYLCATSLGQHTEAFFGQGTRLTVV.

This clonotype was recorded a few times. The chain combines TRBV9 with TRBJ2-7, with D tentatively TRBD1 (6 bases). The germline V and J ends were trimmed by 6 bases and 2 bases, with 12 bases remaining between them. The CDR3 is 13 residues long. Germline CDR1 SGDLS, CDR2 YYNGEE. DNA for the CDR3: TGTGCCAGCACCGACAGGACTCCCTACGAGCAGTACTTC. It yields the protein CASTDRTPYEQYF.

The table lists this clonotype with a few counts. The chain combines TRBV15 with TRBJ1-5; D perhaps matches TRBD1 (5 bases). The CDR3 spans 17 residues. With 0 bases removed from V and 4 bases from J, the gap between germline ends came to 16 bases. Germline-derived CDR1 and CDR2 are LNHNV and YYDKDF (reference sequence). The DNA for the CDR3 is TGTGCCACCAGCAGAGATGAGGGAGGGGAGACGAATCAGCCCCAGCATTTT. As protein: CATSRDEGGETNQPQHF.

This clonotype was picked up a small number of times. The chain couples TRBV5-1 to TRBJ2-3, with D perhaps TRBD1 or TRBD2 (5 bases each). Between the trimmed V and J ends, which lost 0 bases and 2 bases, there was a span of 13 bases. In germline, CDR1 is SGHRS, CDR2 YFSETQ. This CDR3 contains 16 residues. CDR3 nucleotide sequence: TGCGCCAGCAGCTTGGATATCGGGGCAGTCACAGATACGCAGTATTTT. Amino acid sequence: CASSLDIGAVTDTQYF.